The TCR beta chain described here comes from a study of lung T cells in sarcoidosis with Löfgren's syndrome. Background on the study: In sarcoidosis, CD4+ T cells accumulate in bronchoalveolar lavage fluid.

This clonotype was seen ten or more times. As yet, its antigen is unknown. Each CDR3 protein is one row after TCRdb ran MiXCR on the reads. The data hold tens of thousands of distinct CDR3 sequences, with 21% observed a single time. CDR1 and CDR2 (germline): MNHEY, SMNVEV (reference sequence). CDR3 length: 15 amino acids. With 4 bases clipped from V and 3 bases from J, the junction kept 6 bases outside the gene matches. Notes on the study in general: Löfgren's syndrome patients reportedly showed greatest TRAV12-1 and TRBV2 expansion versus controls.

The rearrangement uses TRBV27 and TRBJ2-7; 10 nucleotides align to TRBD1. This sequence was found in a human donor with sarcoidosis (Löfgren's syndrome or another form), or a control subject (not recorded which). The sequenced material came from CD4+ T cells from PBMCs. The CDR3 sequence is CASSSMTGGLYEQYF. The CDR3 bases are TGTGCCAGCAGTTCGATGACAGGGGGCCTCTACGAGCAGTACTTC.